A selection of T cell receptor beta chains follows, all from one sample in a study of vaccination effects on CD4 cells after COVID-19. TCRdb's copy holds only in-frame clones and misses some; the assay was immunoSEQ multiplex PCR. The data contain some 59,000 clones, 65% to 90% of them singletons. These receptors have no identified antigens. The material was CD4+ T cells from PBMCs cultured with HCoV-229E spike peptides, obtained before COVID-19 vaccination. These receptors were taken from a human donor who received a COVID-19 vaccine. Both conserved end residues are part of each CDR3. The D gene is left open where the match is weak. Clone size is not always given. Where it is, it says once, few, many or a class for expanded clones.

V	D	J	size	DNA	CDR3
TRBV7-2	-	TRBJ2-1	-	TGTGCCAGCAGTTTTGACCGGGGTGGCAATGAGCAGTTCTTC	CASSFDRGGNEQFF
TRBV11-3	-	TRBJ2-2	-	TGTGCCAGCAGCCGCAGGAGTTTCAACACCGGGGAGCTGTTTTTT	CASSRRSFNTGELFF
TRBV18	TRBD1	TRBJ1-1	once	TGTGCCAGCTCACCCACGACAGGGGACACTGAAGCTTTCTTT	CASSPTTGDTEAFF
TRBV5-6	-	TRBJ1-2	-	TGTGCCAGCAGCGGCGGACCACTTCCCATTGGCTACACCTTC	CASSGGPLPIGYTF
TRBV18	-	TRBJ1-1	-	TGTGCCAGCGACCTTGGCTCCCCCCCTGAAGCTTTCTTT	CASDLGSPPEAFF
TRBV7-2	-	TRBJ1-1	-	TGTGCCAGCAGCTTTACAGGGCGGAGCACTGAAGCTTTCTTT	CASSFTGRSTEAFF
TRBV28	TRBD1	TRBJ1-1	-	TGTGCCAGCAGTAAAACAGGGGGCGCGTTCCGGAACACTGAAGCTTTCTTT	CASSKTGGAFRNTEAFF
TRBV7-9	-	TRBJ1-1	once	TGTGCCAGCAGCTTTCAGGAGAACACTGAAGCTTTCTTT	CASSFQENTEAFF
TRBV6-6	TRBD1	TRBJ1-6	-	TGTGCCAGCAGTAGTCAGGGGGCATATTCACCCCTCCACTTT	CASSSQGAYSPLHF
TRBV5-1	-	TRBJ1-1	few	TGCGCCAGCTCATCTTTTTCAGGGGCCAACACTGAAGCTTTCTTT	CASSSFSGANTEAFF
TRBV6-2/TRBV6-3	TRBD2	TRBJ2-1	-	TGTGCCAGCAGTTATTTAGCGGGCGATTACAATGAGCAGTTCTTC	CASSYLAGDYNEQFF
TRBV4-2	-	TRBJ1-1	-	TGTGCCAGCAGCCAAGACAGCTGGAACACTGAAGCTTTCTTT	CASSQDSWNTEAFF
TRBV11-3	-	TRBJ2-1	-	TGTGCCAGCAGCTCGCCGGGTAGCGGCTACAATGAGCAGTTCTTC	CASSSPGSGYNEQFF
TRBV5-6	TRBD2	TRBJ2-3	-	TGTGCCAGCAGGCGACTAGCGGGGGTCACAGATACGCAGTATTTT	CASRRLAGVTDTQYF
TRBV29-1	TRBD1	TRBJ2-3	-	TGCAGCGTCTTCATGAGGACAGGGACAGATACGCAGTATTTT	CSVFMRTGTDTQYF
TRBV18	-	TRBJ2-1	-	TGTGCCAGCTCACCAGGAGGGGGTTACGATGAGCAGTTCTTC	CASSPGGGYDEQFF
TRBV5-8	TRBD2	TRBJ2-5	-	TGTGCCAGCAGCCCGAGCGGGGGGATCCAAGAGACCCAGTACTTC	CASSPSGGIQETQYF
TRBV7-2	-	TRBJ2-1	-	TGTGCCAGCAGCTTAGTGGCCGGGGAGCAGTTCTTC	CASSLVAGEQFF
TRBV3-1/TRBV3-2	-	TRBJ2-2	-	TGTGCCAGTGCAGTCCCCGTGACCGGGGAGCTGTTTTTT	CASAVPVTGELFF
TRBV9	TRBD2	TRBJ2-3	-	TGTGCCAGCAGCGGGACTAGACCAGATACGCAGTATTTT	CASSGTRPDTQYF
TRBV7-8	-	TRBJ2-5	-	TGTGCCAGCAGCTTATATAGGGGAGAGACCCAGTACTTC	CASSLYRGETQYF
TRBV19	-	TRBJ1-3	-	TGTGCCAGTAGTCCGTACGTGGCAGCTGGAAACACCATATATTTT	CASSPYVAAGNTIYF
TRBV5-5	TRBD1	TRBJ1-3	-	TGTGCCAGCAGCCCCACAGGGGGTGGAAACACCATATATTTT	CASSPTGGGNTIYF
TRBV3-1/TRBV3-2	TRBD1	TRBJ1-1	-	TGTGCCAGCAGCCAGGGACAGGTTTTGAACACTGAAGCTTTCTTT	CASSQGQVLNTEAFF
TRBV5-1	-	TRBJ2-1	-	TGCGCCAGCAGCTTGGCCCATGAGCAGTTCTTC	CASSLAHEQFF
TRBV29-1	-	TRBJ2-1	-	TGCAGCGTTGAAAGAGGGAGCTCCTACAATGAGCAGTTCTTC	CSVERGSSYNEQFF
TRBV5-1	-	TRBJ2-5	-	TGCGCCAGCAGCGATGTGGGGAGCGAGACCCAGTACTTC	CASSDVGSETQYF
TRBV28	TRBD1	TRBJ1-4	-	TGTGCCAGCAGTTTATCAGGGGGGAATGAAAAACTGTTTTTT	CASSLSGGNEKLFF
TRBV3-1/TRBV3-2	-	TRBJ2-2	once	TGTGCCAGCAGCCATCGACGGATCGCGAACACCGGGGAGCTGTTTTTT	CASSHRRIANTGELFF
TRBV9	TRBD1	TRBJ2-3	once	TGTGCCAGCAGCGTACGCACAGGGGACACGCAGTATTTT	CASSVRTGDTQYF
TRBV5-1	TRBD1	TRBJ2-1	once	TGCGCCAGCAGCTCCACCGGGACAGGATACAATGAGCAGTTCTTC	CASSSTGTGYNEQFF
TRBV6-6	-	TRBJ1-2	-	TGTGCCAGCGGGGCAACTAACTATGGCTACACCTTC	CASGATNYGYTF
TRBV7-3	-	TRBJ2-2	-	TGTGCCAGCAGCCTACAGGGTTCCGGGGAGCTGTTTTTT	CASSLQGSGELFF
TRBV4-2	-	TRBJ2-4	-	TGTGCCAGCAGCCGATTTATATTGGGCAGGGTCGACAAAAACATTCAGTACTTC	CASSRFILGRVDKNIQYF
TRBV2	-	TRBJ1-1	-	TGTGCCAGCAGGGGGGACGCCAACACTGAAGCTTTCTTT	CASRGDANTEAFF